The source of this T cell receptor beta chain is a study of blood T cell repertoires in COVID-19. The wider study: The origin of the acute and convalescent COVID-19 samples was the United States, Italy and Spain. T cells, B-cell-depleted T cells, or PBMCs supplied cDNA or gDNA.

Per the original data handling: Counts of nucleated cells, estimated from reference gene primer amplification, were obtained. The assay was immunoSEQ multiplex PCR, and TCRdb's table has in-frame clones only and misses some. V and J calls and clone size are given by that table; D and trimming were obtained from the DNA. The sample lists some 85,000 clones; about 80% were seen once. Germline V CDR1 and CDR2: MNHNY, SVGAGI (reference sequence). The ends lost 5 bases at V and 0 bases at J; junction bases unmatched: 5. CDR3 length equals 17 residues. This clonotype originated in a woman at least 80 years old with acute or convalescent COVID-19. The chain recombines TRBV6-6 with TRBJ2-6; 9 bases fit TRBD2. The specimen sequenced was peripheral blood. CDR3 coding DNA: TGTGCCAGCAGTCTAGCGGGGAGGGGCTCTGGGGCCAACGTCCTGACTTTC. It specifies CASSLAGRGSGANVLTF.